This T cell receptor beta chain was sequenced for a study of T cells after posttransplantation cyclophosphamide. Produced via immunoSEQ multiplex PCR; TCRdb's table is partial and in-frame only. In the table there are about 1,500 clones, approximately 80% of which are singletons. Points on this clone: Antigen unknown.

V trimming: 4 bases; J trimming: 7 bases; junction bases outside the gene matches: 9. Germline V gene lookup returns CDR1 SGHTA and CDR2 FQGNSA. The CDR3 spans 16 residues. A marrow graft followed busulfan-fludarabine conditioning, with cyclophosphamide on days +3 and +4. General study findings and limits: Donor CD8+ memory clones often dominated recipient blood repertoires at later times. Blood and skin or GI T cell repertoires showed limited TRB overlap. Recipient CMV seropositivity and CMV reactivation strongly tracked TRB clonality.

The specimen comprised CD4+ T cells sorted from PBMCs, sampled approximately 220 days after allogeneic stem cell transplant with posttransplant cyclophosphamide. This chain links TRBV7-2 with TRBJ1-5; 11 positions agree with TRBD1. This TCR was sampled from a female patient between 55 and 75 years old who received an allogeneic stem cell transplant from an unrelated donor, was CMV-positive, and had acute GVHD only. Some T cells may be supplied by the graft donor. Here the CDR3 reads CASSSRTGGAGQPQHF. CDR3 bases: TGTGCCAGCAGCTCGAGGACAGGGGGCGCAGGACAGCCCCAGCATTTT.